This T cell receptor beta chain was found in a study of blood T cell repertoires in COVID-19. Repertoires were generated with immunoSEQ multiplex PCR, while TCRdb's copy carries only in-frame clones and drops some. This sample has approximately 70,000 clones; around four fifths occur once, and the top ten carry approximately 9.2%. Sequencing was carried out using peripheral blood. The clonotype comes from a woman in her 50s with acute or convalescent COVID-19.

The CDR3 DNA follows: TGTGCCAGCAACTTAGGGGTGGGCACTGAAGCTTTCTTT. Translating it yields CASNLGVGTEAFF. The chain combines TRBV3-1 (or the pseudogene TRBV3-2) with TRBJ1-1; D possibly corresponds to TRBD1 (5 bases). Trimming shortened V by 7 bases and J by 4 bases, and 13 bases separated the two germline ends. Germline loops: CDR1 LGHDT, CDR2 YNNKEL (reference sequence). The CDR3 is made up of 13 amino acids.